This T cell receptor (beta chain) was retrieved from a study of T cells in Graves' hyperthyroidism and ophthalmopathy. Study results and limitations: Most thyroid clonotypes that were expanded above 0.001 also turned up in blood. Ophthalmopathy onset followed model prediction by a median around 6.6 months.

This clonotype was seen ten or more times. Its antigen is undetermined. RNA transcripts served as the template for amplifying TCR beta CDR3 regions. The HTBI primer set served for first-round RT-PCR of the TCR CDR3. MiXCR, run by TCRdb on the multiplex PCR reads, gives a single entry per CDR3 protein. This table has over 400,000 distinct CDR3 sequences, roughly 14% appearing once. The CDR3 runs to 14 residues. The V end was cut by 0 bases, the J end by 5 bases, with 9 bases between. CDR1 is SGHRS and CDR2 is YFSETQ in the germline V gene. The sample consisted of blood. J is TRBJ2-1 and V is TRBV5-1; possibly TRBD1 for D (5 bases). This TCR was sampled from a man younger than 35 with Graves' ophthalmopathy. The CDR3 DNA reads TGCGCCAGCAGCTTGGGAGACAGAAACAATGAGCAGTTCTTC. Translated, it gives CASSLGDRNNEQFF.